Given below is one T cell receptor (beta chain) in context. CDR3 size: 14 residues. Measured with immunoSEQ multiplex PCR; TCRdb has only the in-frame clones, and not every one. Of some 700,000 clones in the sample, 85% to 90% were seen once. The data belong to a study of shared T cell receptors in the human thymus. These data were also filed under a second study, of human thymus T cells.

This TCR came from a boy in the first two years of life with a congenital heart defect. The material sequenced was thymocytes. The chain couples TRBV21-1 to TRBJ2-7; TRBD2 is the table's D call, not checked against the DNA. TRBV21-1 counts as a pseudogene. This CDR3 reads CASSGGGFSYEQYF. The CDR3 DNA sequence: TGTGCCAGCAGCGGCGGCGGCTTCTCCTACGAGCAGTACTTC.